The 26 T cell receptor beta chains below all came from one sample that was sequenced in a study of T-cell reconstitution after alpha-beta-depleted transplantation in children. Unique molecular identifiers featured in how the TCRbeta library was prepared. TCRdb recomputed calls from the PCR reads with MiXCR, one row per CDR3 protein. The table has fewer than 550,000 distinct CDR3 sequences, about an eighth seen once. The material sequenced was PBMCs, mostly from graft donor cells, taken 180 days after TCRalphabeta/CD19-depleted stem cell transplant. The receptor set was obtained from a female patient aged 2 to 10 who had a stem cell transplant for aplastic anemia, so the T cells may come from the graft donor.

The V and J genes are TRBV15 and TRBJ1-2; D uncertain. V was cut by 2 bases and J by 6 bases, with 22 bases left in between. Germline V gene lookup returns CDR1 LNHNV and CDR2 YYDKDF (reference sequence). This CDR3 contains 17 residues. The DNA for the CDR3 is TGTGCCACCAGCAGAAGACTTGCTACGGGGAGGGAGAATGGCTACACCTTC. Protein: CATSRRLATGRENGYTF.

The chain combines TRBV27 with TRBJ2-3; possibly TRBD2 for D (6 bases). Germline V lookup: CDR1 MNHEY, CDR2 SMNVEV (reference sequence). V was clipped by 7 bases and J by 3 bases, with 14 bases between them. This CDR3 region has 14 residues. The CDR3 region is CASNVAGWTDTQYF. CDR3 DNA sequence: TGTGCCAGCAACGTCGCGGGATGGACAGATACGCAGTATTTT.

This clonotype was observed once. The chain employs TRBV7-2 and TRBJ2-1, with 15 nucleotides matching TRBD2. CDR3 length equals 18 residues. The ends lost 2 bases at V and 5 bases at J; junction bases unmatched: 7. Germline lookup yields CDR1 SGHTA and CDR2 FQGNSA. This CDR3 is CASSLLIRTSGRDNEQFF. CDR3 coding DNA: TGTGCCAGCAGCTTATTGATTAGGACTAGCGGGAGGGACAATGAGCAGTTCTTC.

The chain employs TRBV7-2 and TRBJ1-1; 7 bases line up with TRBD1. The V and J ends lost 1 base and 7 bases, in that order; junction bases with no gene match: 3. Germline V gene data show CDR1 as SGHTA and CDR2 as FQGNSA. This CDR3 is built from 13 residues. CDR3 amino acids: CASSLGQGGEAFF. In DNA form, the CDR3 reads TGTGCCAGCAGCTTAGGACAGGGAGGTGAAGCTTTCTTT. The full variable domain, rest sourced from reference TRBV7-2 and TRBJ1-1, is GAGVSQSPSNKVTEKGKDVELRCDPISGHTALYWYRQSLGQGLEFLIYFQGNSAPDKSGLPSDRFSAERTGGSVSTLTIQRTQQEDSAVYLCASSLGQGGEAFFGQGTRLTVV.

The chain employs TRBV12-3 or TRBV12-4 and TRBJ2-7; tentatively, D is TRBD2 (5 bases). There are 13 residues in the CDR3. V shed 5 bases and J shed 1 base, with 9 bases lying between them. In DNA, the CDR3 is TGTGCCAGCAGTCTTGGGGAGTCCTACGAGCAGTACGTC. Residues: CASSLGESYEQYV.

The rearrangement links TRBV20-1 to TRBJ2-3; D unresolved. The V and J ends lost 3 bases and 5 bases respectively, with 6 bases between them. This CDR3 comprises 11 residues. CDR1 and CDR2 (germline): DFQATT, SNEGSKA (reference sequence). Here the CDR3 reads CSARWGDTQYF. In DNA form, the CDR3 reads TGCAGTGCTAGGTGGGGAGATACGCAGTATTTT.

This clonotype came up a few times. The chain combines TRBV28 with TRBJ1-1, with TRBD1 as a possible D gene (6 bases). Trimming shortened V by 6 bases and J by 8 bases, and 19 bases separated the two germline ends. The CDR3 is made up of 14 amino acids. CDR1 is MDHEN and CDR2 is SYDVKM in the germline V gene. Here the CDR3 reads CASRATGLAGEAFF. The CDR3 DNA is TGTGCCAGCAGGGCTACAGGGCTAGCGGGGGAAGCTTTCTTT.

This clonotype was recorded a few times. The J gene is TRBJ1-5, the V gene TRBV5-1; the D gene is possibly TRBD1 (5 bases). Trimming cost V 2 bases and J 6 bases, with 15 bases left between them. CDR3 size: 15 residues. Germline V CDR1 and CDR2: SGHRS, YFSETQ. CDR3 sequence: CASSLGGDVFQPQHF. CDR3 DNA sequence: TGCGCCAGCAGCTTAGGAGGGGACGTCTTTCAGCCCCAGCATTTT.

The V and J genes are TRBV21-1 and TRBJ2-5; the table's D call, TRBD1, has no DNA check behind it. TRBV21-1 is a documented pseudogene. CDR3 length: 14 residues. The CDR3 here is CASSSRATKETQYF. The CDR3 nucleotides read TGTGCCAGCAGCAGCCGGGCAACAAAAGAGACCCAGTACTTC.

In DNA form, the CDR3 reads TGTGCCAGTAGTAAAACTCGCAGGACAGGGGACCACAATGAGCAGTTCTTC. Its protein is CASSKTRRTGDHNEQFF. The rearrangement uses TRBV19 and TRBJ2-1, with 9 bases identical to TRBD1. The CDR3 runs 17 residues. Trimming cost V 4 bases and J 5 bases; bases outside gene matches: 12. Germline CDR1 is LNHDA and CDR2 is SQIVND (reference sequence).

As for this clonotype: One junction end does not reproduce the germline sequence, and a read error may be involved. V usage is TRBV12-3 or TRBV12-4 and J usage is TRBJ2-1; 7 bases fit TRBD1. The CDR3 is made up of 17 amino acids. CDR3 protein: CDSSTTGKPIPYNEQFF. The CDR3 DNA is TGTGACAGCAGTACGACAGGGAAACCTATTCCATACAATGAGCAGTTCTTC.

The table lists this clonotype with many counts. In DNA form, the CDR3 reads TGCGCCAGCAGCCAAGATAATTACAGGGCGGGCGAGCAGTACTTC. This sequence encodes CASSQDNYRAGEQYF. This chain connects TRBV4-3 to TRBJ2-7, with D possibly being TRBD1 (6 bases). This CDR3 has 15 residues. V lost 0 bases to trimming and J lost 6 bases, with 15 bases between them. The germline CDR1 and CDR2 sequences are LGHNA and YSLEER.

This clonotype was found a few times. The V call is TRBV29-1, the J call TRBJ2-1; 7 nucleotides agree with TRBD2. From germline, CDR1 is SQVTM and CDR2 ANQGSEA. V shed 8 bases and J 8 bases; nucleotides not matched to a gene: 21. This CDR3 comprises 16 residues. The CDR3 DNA reads as TGCAGCCTTCTAGCGGCCGAGGCGGGACCTCCTGATGAGCAGTTCTTC. This gives the protein CSLLAAEAGPPDEQFF.

V is TRBV6-1 and J is TRBJ2-5; tentatively, D is TRBD1 (5 bases). V gave up 5 bases and J gave up 3 bases, with 13 bases separating them. The germline V gene encodes CDR1 MNHNS and CDR2 SASEGT. This CDR3 has 14 residues. The CDR3 region has the DNA TGTGCCAGCAGTACCATGACAGCTGAAGAGACCCAGTACTTC. It yields the protein CASSTMTAEETQYF.

The table lists this clonotype with a few counts. V usage is TRBV20-1 and J usage is TRBJ2-2; TRBD1 aligns across 8 bases. The trim removed 2 bases at V and 1 base at J, leaving 6 bases unmatched. This CDR3 region has 16 residues. Germline V gives CDR1 DFQATT, CDR2 SNEGSKA (reference sequence). The CDR3 protein is CSARRTGTLNTGELFF. DNA for the CDR3: TGCAGTGCTAGACGGACAGGGACCCTGAACACCGGGGAGCTGTTTTTT.

This clonotype was detected many times. CDR3 in amino acids: CASSYGVNTEAFF. CDR3 coding DNA: TGTGCCAGCAGCTACGGCGTGAACACTGAAGCTTTCTTT. J is TRBJ1-1 and V is TRBV28; the D is unclear. Germline V gene lookup returns CDR1 MDHEN and CDR2 SYDVKM. Trimming pared 6 bases from V and 0 bases from J, leaving 8 bases between. The CDR3 has 13 residues.

The chain uses TRBV20-1 and TRBJ2-1; 7 nucleotides agree with TRBD2. V shed 2 bases and J 3 bases; nucleotides not matched to a gene: 4. Per germline, CDR1 DFQATT and CDR2 SNEGSKA (reference sequence). The CDR3 runs to 14 residues. CDR3 region: CSARTREGYNEQFF. The CDR3 DNA sequence: TGCAGTGCTAGAACTAGGGAGGGCTACAATGAGCAGTTCTTC.

This clonotype was seen many times. The genes are TRBV28 and TRBJ1-5, with D perhaps matching TRBD1 (6 bases). Germline assignment: CDR1 MDHEN and CDR2 SYDVKM. Trimming removed 3 bases at V and 6 bases at J, with 12 bases between. CDR3 size: 14 residues. In DNA form, the CDR3 reads TGTGCCAGCAGTTTGACAGGACGGCGTCAGCCCCAGCATTTT. This gives the protein CASSLTGRRQPQHF.

The rearrangement joins TRBV25-1 to TRBJ1-1; D uncertain. CDR3 length: 12 amino acids. The V gene lost 2 bases and the J gene lost 5 bases, with 6 bases spanning the gap. Germline V gives CDR1 MGHDK, CDR2 SYGVNS. The CDR3 bases are TGTGCCAGCAGTGAAGGATGGACTGAAGCTTTCTTT. This codes for CASSEGWTEAFF.

This clonotype turned up a few times. The rearrangement uses TRBV7-3 and TRBJ1-2, with D perhaps TRBD1 (5 bases). V dropped 5 bases and J dropped 4 bases, with 14 bases sitting between them. CDR1 and CDR2 from the germline V gene are SGHTA and FQGTGA. The CDR3 spans 14 residues. The CDR3 bases are TGTGCCAGCAGCCCCCACGGGGGTCGCTATGGCTACACCTTC. Protein sequence: CASSPHGGRYGYTF.

The chain couples TRBV27 to TRBJ2-1; TRBD2 agrees at 12 bases. This CDR3 has 20 residues. V shed 2 bases and J 12 bases; nucleotides not matched to a gene: 23. The germline V gene encodes CDR1 MNHEY and CDR2 SMNVEV (reference sequence). The CDR3 region has the DNA TGTGCCAGCAGTTTAAGGACTAGCGGGATCCTCCCTGCCCCGGGTGGTGGGCAGTTCTTC. Translation gives CASSLRTSGILPAPGGGQFF.

The chain recombines TRBV5-1 with TRBJ2-3; unclear D gene. Trimming removed 4 bases at V and 4 bases at J, with 7 bases between. The V gene's germline CDR1 is SGHRS and CDR2 YFSETQ. The CDR3 is 12 residues long. CDR3 in amino acids: CASSIKSDTQYF. The CDR3 DNA reads as TGCGCCAGCAGCATAAAGTCAGATACGCAGTATTTT.

This chain joins TRBV5-5 and TRBJ2-3, with 8 bases identical to TRBD2. The CDR3 has 15 amino acids. J was trimmed by 5 bases and V by 1 base; bases with no gene match: 6. Germline V gene sequence: CDR1 SGHKS, CDR2 YYEKEE (reference sequence). The CDR3 reads CASSLLPAGVDTQYF. The DNA for the CDR3 is TGTGCCAGCAGCTTGCTCCCAGCGGGAGTAGATACGCAGTATTTT.

This clonotype was seen a few times. The chain joins TRBV4-1 to TRBJ2-2; 10 bases line up with TRBD2. This CDR3 is built from 18 residues. V shed 0 bases and J 8 bases; nucleotides not matched to a gene: 12. From germline, CDR1 is MGHRA and CDR2 YSYEKL. DNA for the CDR3: TGCGCCAGCAGCCAAGAATTTACTAGCGGGGTTCAGCCGGGGGAGCTGTTTTTT. It translates to CASSQEFTSGVQPGELFF.

This clonotype has a handful of counts. The chain employs TRBV2 and TRBJ1-2; no reliable D call. The CDR3 is 14 amino acids. Trimming shortened V by 0 bases and J by 6 bases, and 11 bases separated the two germline ends. Germline V gene sequence: CDR1 SNHLY, CDR2 FYNNEI. The CDR3, as DNA: TGTGCCAGCAGTGAAGCCCGGGGAGGAGATGGCTACACCTTC. Encoded protein: CASSEARGGDGYTF.

The chain carries TRBV3-1 and TRBJ2-5; D gene unclear. V lost 3 bases, J lost 5 bases, and 7 bases lay in between. Per the germline V gene, CDR1 is LGHDT and CDR2 is YNNKEL (reference sequence). This CDR3 spans 12 amino acids. The CDR3, as DNA: TGTGCCAGCAGCCAGATAGAGGAGACCCAGTACTTC. Its translation is CASSQIEETQYF.